The T cell receptor (beta chain) under discussion was sequenced for a study of T cell responses to AZD1222 COVID-19 vaccine. General observations from the study: The donor group comprised mostly white British people and more females; the analysis possibly underestimated clonal diversity. The study sampled repertoires only after the peak T cell response. Across spike, vaccine-associated CD4 TCRs were found, dominant at 160-218 and 743-854.

The protocol was immunoSEQ multiplex PCR, while the TCRdb copy is restricted to in-frame clones and leaves out a portion. The sample lists 100,000 to 150,000 clones, roughly 85% occurring once. In regard to this clone: As yet, its antigen is unknown.

Trimming stripped 2 bases from V and 9 bases from J, with 8 bases between. This CDR3 comprises 13 residues. The germline gives CDR1 MNHEY, CDR2 SMNVEV (reference sequence). The chain has TRBV27 and TRBJ1-6; D is perhaps TRBD1 (5 bases). The source material was peripheral blood, sampled 28 days after the second dose of the MenACWY control vaccine. This TCR came from an adult who received the MenACWY meningococcal vaccine as a control. CDR3 sequence reads: CASSLPRGSPLHF. The CDR3 DNA follows: TGTGCCAGCAGTTTACCGAGGGGTTCACCCCTCCACTTT.